Sequencing of this T cell receptor (beta chain) was carried out in a study of T cell responses to AZD1222 COVID-19 vaccine. The method was immunoSEQ multiplex PCR; TCRdb's version includes in-frame clones alone and lacks a portion of them. The sample records tens of thousands of clones, 90% being singletons. Source: peripheral blood, taken on day 0 of AZD1222 vaccination. This TCR came from an adult in good health.

The CDR3 region is CASSKGSEVDTQYF. The CDR3 DNA reads as TGTGCCAGCAGCAAGGGATCCGAGGTCGATACGCAGTATTTT. The rearrangement links TRBV7-6 to TRBJ2-3; D unresolved. Germline lookup yields CDR1 SGHVS and CDR2 FNYEAQ. The CDR3 is made up of 14 amino acids. Trimming stripped 5 bases from V and 6 bases from J, with 15 bases between.